The source of this TCR beta chain is a study of cytomegalovirus exposure and HLA in healthy donors (dated by TCRdb to the late 2010s). As for the study more broadly: An earlier analysis of approximately 640 of the donors reported about 250 Gb of sequence data and some 100 million unique TCR beta sequences from about 180 million T cells. Roughly 300 gigabases of sequencing data and 78 million or so unique TCR sequences were included in an early release covering under 650 HLA-typed donors. Of the 300 to 500 genotyped donors, 81% were placed in the genetic ancestry cluster associated with self-reported Caucasian donors. The study aimed to test whether cataloging public T cell receptors could reveal signatures of past pathogen exposure. The T cell repertoires of 700 or so subjects were profiled by immunosequencing and related to cytomegalovirus serostatus. Besides the first cohort of 550 to 750 subjects, a separate validation cohort made up of over 95 different subjects was used. High-throughput TCR immunosequencing, statistical association of individual TCRs with disease status, and machine learning were combined to predict cytomegalovirus infection status. A later analysis re-analyzed previously published TCR beta repertoires from approximately 700 donors and added high-resolution HLA genotyping to study TCR occurrence patterns. The later analysis used no new phenotypic data to find candidate immune exposures, relying instead on TCR beta sequences and their occurrence across donors. An earlier analysis of 587 of the donors used high-throughput TCR beta sequencing to judge whether each TCR beta V gene segment behaved as functional or pseudogenic. Donor age, sex, ethnicity and CMV serostatus were compiled together with the repertoire data. A later genetic analysis took genome-wide SNP genotypes for about 55% of the 666 donors and used that subset as a discovery cohort. All discovery cohort repertoires had been generated using a single sequencing platform. HLA typing covered class I and class II loci at four-digit resolution. Typing coverage varied by locus: roughly 629-630 donors for A, B, C, DRB1 and DQB1; roughly 510 for DQA1; about 590 for DPA1; some 470 for DPB1. Because of strong linkage in the cohort, roughly five DR-DQ haplotypes were treated as single units for association and clustering. On average, about 200,000 unique TCR beta nucleotide sequences were sequenced per donor among fewer than 500 genotyped donors of the cohort, with roughly 18% of those sequences being non-productive. Broader findings and caveats from the paper: According to a later analysis, parvovirus B19, influenza, CMV and Epstein-Barr virus appeared linked to several top co-occurrence clusters. A later analysis associated about 16,000 TCR beta sequences with specific HLA alleles at a false discovery rate of 0.05. Roughly uniform sequencing depth across donors was assumed in presence/absence analyses, although this assumption may not hold. HLA typing was unavailable for some donors at each locus, so association tests used only the typed subset. A later analysis found that most CMV-associated TCR beta chains appeared HLA-restricted, with HLA associations seemingly driven largely by CMV exposure. A later analysis found that TCR association rates varied across HLA loci, with DRB1 alleles showing the most associated TCRs and HLA-C alleles the fewest. A further reported finding was that TCR beta sequences accurately predicted the HLA-A and HLA-B alleles for most subjects in the first cohort. Compared with the roughly 700-donor mean, donors in an Asian-associated ancestry cluster had fewer N-insertions in productive TCRs, according to a later genetic analysis. Some IMGT-functional V segments, including TRBV6-2 and TRBV6-3, could not be distinguished by the 87-base-pair reads and were therefore excluded. A total of 150 to 200 TCR beta chains were listed by the study as associated with cytomegalovirus. In a later analysis, HLA-associated TCR beta chains were found to be more clonally expanded and to have lower generation probabilities than equally common non-associated chains. An association between a missense DCLRE1C variant and V-gene and J-gene trimming of TCR beta chains was found in a later genetic analysis and replicated in an independent cohort. A cluster of highly shared sequence variants was judged likely to be a technical artifact of the sequencing pipeline. Immune exposure information for the cohort was limited to CMV serostatus. A few of the identified cytomegalovirus-associated TCR beta chains were confirmed in vitro to be specific for cytomegalovirus antigens. The authors suggested that the approach could potentially be extended to other disease states and immunological phenotypes. About 15 rarely observed V segments, including chromosome 9 orphons, were excluded from the earlier analysis of about 600 of the donors because counts were too low. This cohort had only TCR beta chains sequenced, and the lack of alpha or paired-chain data limited which features could be detected. The classifier was reported to diagnose cytomegalovirus status with high specificity and sensitivity in both the original cohort and the validation cohort. Strong co-occurrence of HLA alleles, especially DR and DQ, made assigning TCR associations to individual alleles difficult. An earlier analysis of approximately 540 of the donors showed that most TCR beta V segments appeared in productive rearrangements either about 90% or about 30% of the time, which broadly matched IMGT annotations. While some public TCRs were present in many individuals, most TCR sequences turned up only very rarely across donors. Correlated functional status among segregating V segments might be attributable to linkage disequilibrium, but an unknown experimental factor could not be ruled out.

The cohort comprised around 700 healthy bone marrow donors. All cohort members were sampled while nominally healthy, although unrecorded immune exposures were likely present. The donor tested CMV seropositive and was one of the 289 seropositive cohort members. Every donor gave a peripheral blood sample, and the peripheral blood mononuclear cells from that sample were used for TCR beta sequencing. Genomic DNA extraction from the blood cell samples was performed with the Qiagen DNeasy Blood Extraction Kit. The protocol used for the library was the immunoSEQ multiplex PCR assay. A mixture of 60 forward primers for TCR Vbeta segments and 13 reverse primers for TCR Jbeta segments was used in the multiplex PCR. The CDR3 region of rearranged TCR beta genes was amplified from genomic DNA by a multiplex PCR assay. Amplified TCR beta libraries were sequenced as 87-base-pair reads on the Illumina HiSeq System. On the study's bioinformatics: A later analysis counted some 80 million unique TCR beta chains across the 650 to 700 repertoires, and some 11 million of these chains were shared by at least two donors. To remove PCR and sequencing errors, raw reads were error-corrected and collapsed into unique sequences using a nearest-neighbor algorithm that merged closely related sequences. To assign V, D and J gene segments, CDR3 sequences were aligned to IMGT reference sequences. Each retained sequence needed at least a six-nucleotide match to both a V gene segment and a J gene segment. A rearrangement counted as productive if the CDR3 had no stop codons and remained in frame with V and J, and every other rearrangement counted as non-productive. CDR3 was defined by IMGT convention, running from the second conserved V-encoded cysteine to the conserved J-encoded phenylalanine. In an earlier analysis of more than 550 of the donors, sequences lacking an unambiguous match to a single V gene segment were excluded. In an earlier analysis of a few hundred of the donors, V segments were called functional above 56.7% productive rearrangements and were called segregating when the between-donor standard deviation exceeded 5%. To diagnose cytomegalovirus status from the catalog of TCR beta chain sequences, a statistical classification framework was built. In a later analysis, V and J genes were assigned by comparing TCR nucleotide sequences against IMGT/GENE-DB human TR gene sequences. Using the TCRdist pipeline, a later analysis assigned CDR3 sequences along with most-parsimonious VDJ recombination scenarios. In a later analysis, each TCR beta chain was defined by its CDR3 amino acid sequence together with its V-gene family, and reads lacking a unique V-gene family were excluded. To address suspected cross-contamination and a sequencing artifact, a later analysis removed 550 to 750 highly shared, low-generation-probability nucleotide sequences. A later analysis calculated a clonal expansion index for each public chain from normalized within-repertoire ranks of inferred template counts. In a later analysis, generation probabilities were computed with a VDJ recombination model fitted to out-of-frame rearrangements, and the resulting probabilities were checked against IGoR. In a later analysis, TCR-TCR, TCR-HLA and TCR-CMV co-occurrence was scored with hypergeometric tests, and a repertoire-size bias correction was applied to TCR pairs. False discovery rates were estimated in a later analysis by permuting HLA or CMV assignments 20 times. In a later analysis, co-occurring TCRs were grouped using DBSCAN, with TCRdist sequence similarity added in when clustering inside HLA-allele-positive subsets. For co-occurrence clustering, repertoires with fewer than 30,000 or more than 120,000 public chains were excluded, along with a handful of repertoires with anomalous nucleotide sharing. TCRdb provides this immuneACCESS table in a form limited to in-frame rearrangements. Some clones are lacking; in checked studies, under half of them reflect an unresolved V gene, and why the rest are absent is not known. That table gives V, J and clone size, and the DNA gave D and trimming. This sample gives about 160,000 clones in total; 80% of them show up just once. 9.7% of the sample is held by the ten biggest clonotypes.

CDR1 and CDR2 were assigned from the germline V gene as LGHNA and YSLEER. Inclusive of the bounding cysteine and phenylalanine, the CDR3 is 15 residues long. CDR3 DNA only is kept here, 45 bases in frame from base 1. Trimming costs V 2 bases and J 0 bases, and their ends lie 10 bases apart. Of note for this clone: The clone's antigen remains unknown. No base quality values were provided; no much bigger clone lies one nucleotide off.

The source is a man aged 18 to 29 in good health and CMV-seropositive. The rearrangement combines TRBV4-3 with TRBJ1-2, and perhaps TRBD1 as D gene, on 6 matching bases. Source material: PBMCs. DNA sequence: TGCGCCAGCAGCCAACGACAGGCCACTAACTATGGCTACACCTTC. This yields the protein CASSQRQATNYGYTF.